This T cell receptor beta chain was captured in a study of molecular identifiers for immune sequencing clone quantification. TCRdb passed the PCR reads through MiXCR, listing each CDR3 protein once. The table records under 800,000 distinct CDR3 sequences, 25% of them present only once. With 5 bases clipped from V and 9 bases from J, the junction kept 5 bases outside the gene matches. Germline V lookup: CDR1 SGHAT, CDR2 FQNNGV. CDR3 length: 13 amino acids. This clonotype came up many times. The material sequenced was naive CD8+ T cells from blood, with Jurkat cell RNA spiked in. Subset indicated: FACS-sorted CD8+CD4-CCR7+CD45RA+ naive T cells. This rearrangement joins TRBV11-2 to TRBJ2-1; 9 nucleotides match TRBD2. The clonotype comes from a human donor in good health. Some libraries in this study had Jurkat cell RNA spiked in. The chain's CDR3 is CASSAGTSIEQFF. In DNA form, the CDR3 reads TGTGCCAGCAGCGCCGGGACTAGCATTGAGCAGTTCTTC.